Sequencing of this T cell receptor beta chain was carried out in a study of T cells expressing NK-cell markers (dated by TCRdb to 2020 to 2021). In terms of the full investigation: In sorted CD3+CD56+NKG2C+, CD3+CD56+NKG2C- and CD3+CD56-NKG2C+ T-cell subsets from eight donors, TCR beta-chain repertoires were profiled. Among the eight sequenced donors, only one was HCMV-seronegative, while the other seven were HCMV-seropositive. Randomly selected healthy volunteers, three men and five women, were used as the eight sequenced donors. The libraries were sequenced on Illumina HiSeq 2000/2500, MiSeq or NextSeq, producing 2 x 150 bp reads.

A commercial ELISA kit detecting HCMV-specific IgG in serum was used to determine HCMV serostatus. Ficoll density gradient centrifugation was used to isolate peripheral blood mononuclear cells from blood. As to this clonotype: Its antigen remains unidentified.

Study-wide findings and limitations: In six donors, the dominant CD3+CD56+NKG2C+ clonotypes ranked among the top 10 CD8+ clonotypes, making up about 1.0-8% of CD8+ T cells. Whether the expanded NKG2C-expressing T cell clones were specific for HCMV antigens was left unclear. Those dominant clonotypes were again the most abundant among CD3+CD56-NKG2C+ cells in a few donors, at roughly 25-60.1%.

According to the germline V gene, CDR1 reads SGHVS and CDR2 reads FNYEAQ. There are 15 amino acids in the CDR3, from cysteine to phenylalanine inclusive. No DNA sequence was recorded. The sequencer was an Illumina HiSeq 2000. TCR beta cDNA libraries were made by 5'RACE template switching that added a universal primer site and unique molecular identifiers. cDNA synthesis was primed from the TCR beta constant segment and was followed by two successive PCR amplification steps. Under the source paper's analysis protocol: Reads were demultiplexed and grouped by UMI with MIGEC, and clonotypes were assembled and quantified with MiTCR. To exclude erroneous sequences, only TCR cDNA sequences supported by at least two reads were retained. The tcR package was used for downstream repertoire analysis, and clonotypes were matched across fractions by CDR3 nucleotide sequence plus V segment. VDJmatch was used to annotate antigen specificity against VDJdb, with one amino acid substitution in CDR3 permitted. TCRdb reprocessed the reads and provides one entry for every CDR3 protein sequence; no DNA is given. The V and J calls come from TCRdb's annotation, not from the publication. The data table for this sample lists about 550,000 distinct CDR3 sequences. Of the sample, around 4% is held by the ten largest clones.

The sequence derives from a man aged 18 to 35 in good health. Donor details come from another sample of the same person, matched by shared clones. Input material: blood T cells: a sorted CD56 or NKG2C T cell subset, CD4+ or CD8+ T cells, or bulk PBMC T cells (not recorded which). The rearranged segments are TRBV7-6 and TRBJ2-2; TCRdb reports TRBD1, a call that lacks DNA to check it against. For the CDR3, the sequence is CASSLNGGVIRELFF.